Detailed here is one T cell receptor beta chain. Its antigen remains unidentified. The read falls 3 residues short of the CDR3 end, and the missing part is taken from the germline J gene. This sample was included in a study of T cell clonality in common variable immunodeficiency. Overall study results and limits: Reportedly, TCR beta sequences from common variable immunodeficiency showed fewer deletions and N-nucleotide insertions. TCRbeta clonality was increased in CVID versus healthy controls. Fewer TCRbeta clones were shared among CVID subjects than controls.

Assay: immunoSEQ multiplex PCR; the TCRdb copy retains only in-frame clones and omits some. Reported are approximately 37,000 clones, none seen only once; the ten largest carry over 8%. CDR1 SNHLY and CDR2 FYNNEI come from the germline V gene. The CDR3 has 17 residues. The junction had 15 bases not matched to a gene; V was cut back by 8 bases and J by 9 bases. The source of this sequence is a person aged 18 to 75 in good health. The sequenced sample consisted of peripheral blood mononuclear cells. The chain uses TRBV2 and TRBJ2-1; 14 bases agree with TRBD2. The DNA read from the CDR3 is TGTGCCAGCGGGGGGACTAGCGGGAGCCTCACAATTGGTGAG. It encodes CASGGTSGSLTIGE. The CDR3 as a whole reads CASGGTSGSLTIGEQFF.